One and the same sample provided the 22 T cell receptor beta chains below, sequenced in a study of blood T cell repertoires in COVID-19. Produced via immunoSEQ multiplex PCR; TCRdb's table is partial and in-frame only. This table has hundreds of thousands of clones, nearly 90% appearing once. Sequencing was done on a sample of PBMCs or T cells enriched from blood (not recorded which). These receptors were taken from a woman in her late teens or twenties with acute COVID-19.

V is TRBV27 and J is TRBJ1-1; no definite D call. The CDR3 runs 15 residues. The V gene lost 4 bases and the J gene lost 0 bases, with 12 bases spanning the gap. Germline V gene lookup returns CDR1 MNHEY and CDR2 SMNVEV (reference sequence). This chain's CDR3 is CASSYTQYVNTEAFF. The CDR3 DNA is TGTGCCAGCAGTTATACACAGTATGTGAACACTGAAGCTTTCTTT.

The chain links TRBV7-6 to TRBJ1-4; D is unclear. The V gene's germline CDR1 is SGHVS and CDR2 FNYEAQ. The CDR3 sequence is 14 residues long. Trimming left V 0 bases short and J 4 bases short, with 6 bases between. The CDR3 nucleotides read TGTGCCAGCAGCTTAGCTACAGTTAATGAAAAACTGTTTTTT. Its protein product is CASSLATVNEKLFF.

The chain joins TRBV6-1 to TRBJ1-2; TRBD1 might be the D (5 bases). CDR1 MNHNS and CDR2 SASEGT come from the germline V gene. The V end was cut by 1 base, the J end by 3 bases, with 12 bases between. CDR3 size: 15 residues. The CDR3 loop is CASSEELRQHYGYTF. Written as DNA, the CDR3 is TGTGCCAGCAGTGAAGAACTCCGACAGCACTATGGCTACACCTTC.

The chain joins TRBV7-2 to TRBJ1-5; the D gene is possibly TRBD1 (6 bases). Germline V CDR1 and CDR2: SGHTA, FQGNSA. The CDR3 runs to 14 residues. Trimming pared 2 bases from V and 6 bases from J, leaving 11 bases between. The CDR3 DNA reads as TGTGCCAGCAGCTTATCCGAGGGGGTTCAGCCCCAGCATTTT. Amino acid sequence: CASSLSEGVQPQHF.

The rearrangement uses TRBV4-2 and TRBJ2-5, with TRBD2 as a possible D gene (5 bases). Germline-derived CDR1 and CDR2 are LGHNA and YNFKEQ. V shed 2 bases and J shed 5 bases, with 18 bases lying between them. This CDR3 spans 16 amino acids. CDR3 in amino acids: CASSQLFSVPAETQYF. The DNA for the CDR3 is TGTGCCAGCAGCCAACTATTTAGCGTCCCGGCCGAGACCCAGTACTTC.

The V and J genes are TRBV30 and TRBJ2-1; 12 nucleotides agree with TRBD2. From germline, CDR1 is GTSNPN and CDR2 SVGIG (reference sequence). The CDR3 contains 14 residues. After removal of 2 bases from V and 10 bases from J, the junction contained 6 bases not matched to a gene. The CDR3 region is CAWSHGLAGGEQFF. As DNA, the CDR3 is TGTGCCTGGAGTCATGGGCTAGCGGGAGGGGAGCAGTTCTTC.

V gene TRBV25-1 combines with J gene TRBJ1-2; tentatively, D is TRBD1 (5 bases). The CDR3 has 17 amino acids. Germline values: CDR1 MGHDK, CDR2 SYGVNS. V lost 1 base and J 5 bases, leaving 20 bases between the germline ends. CDR3 in amino acids: CASSEWGPTPRWYGYTF. The CDR3 region has the DNA TGTGCCAGCAGTGAATGGGGCCCCACCCCACGGTGGTATGGCTACACCTTC.

The J gene is TRBJ2-5, the V gene TRBV7-2, with D perhaps matching TRBD2 (6 bases). The CDR3 contains 15 residues. V gave up 5 bases and J gave up 4 bases, with 17 bases separating them. Germline V gene sequence: CDR1 SGHTA, CDR2 FQGNSA. The CDR3 DNA reads as TGTGCCAGCAGCGATTGGTGGAGGGCCCCAGAGACCCAGTACTTC. Encoded protein: CASSDWWRAPETQYF.

The chain has TRBV5-6 and TRBJ2-1, with D possibly TRBD2 on 6 matching bases. Deletions cut 5 bases from V and 0 bases from J, with 12 bases between. The CDR3 covers 15 residues. Germline V CDR1 and CDR2: SGHDT, YYEEEE. The CDR3 reads CASRMAGPSYNEQFF. The DNA of the CDR3 is TGTGCCAGCAGGATGGCGGGACCCTCCTACAATGAGCAGTTCTTC.

The chain carries TRBV10-3 and TRBJ2-7, with 9 bases that match TRBD1. The CDR3 is 12 residues long. The germline gives CDR1 ENHRY, CDR2 SYGVKD. V shed 11 bases and J 6 bases; nucleotides not matched to a gene: 8. The DNA for the CDR3 is TGTGCCGCCGTGGACAGGGGAGGCGAGCAGTACTTC. It encodes CAAVDRGGEQYF.

The chain carries TRBV28 and TRBJ1-3; 7 positions agree with TRBD1. The CDR3 consists of 15 residues. Trimming took 7 bases from V and 4 from J; bases not matched to a gene: 10. Germline loops: CDR1 MDHEN, CDR2 SYDVKM. CDR3 sequence reads: CASNTVSGGGNTIYF. The CDR3, as DNA: TGTGCCAGCAATACAGTATCAGGGGGGGGAAACACCATATATTTT.

This clone has just one count. The chain joins TRBV19 to TRBJ1-5, with 9 bases matching TRBD1. This CDR3 has 14 amino acids. V lost 6 bases and J lost 2; bases outside the gene matches: 2. The germline V gene encodes CDR1 LNHDA and CDR2 SQIVND (reference sequence). The CDR3 spells CASRRDRGNQPQHF. The CDR3 coding sequence is TGTGCCAGTAGGCGGGACAGGGGCAATCAGCCCCAGCATTTT.

The CDR3 loop is CASTDLTSELQETQYF. The CDR3, as DNA: TGTGCCAGCACCGATCTGACTAGCGAACTCCAAGAGACCCAGTACTTC. This chain uses TRBV2 with TRBJ2-5, with 8 nucleotides matching TRBD2. Germline V CDR1 and CDR2: SNHLY, FYNNEI. The CDR3 is made up of 16 amino acids. Trimming at V came to 7 bases and at J to 1 base, leaving 11 bases not matched to a gene. Full variable domain (remainder filled in from reference TRBV2 and TRBJ2-5): EPEVTQTPSHQVTQMGQEVILRCVPISNHLYFYWYRQILGQKVEFLVSFYNNEISEKSEIFDDQFSVERPDGSNFTLKIRSTKLEDSAMYFCASTDLTSELQETQYFGPGTRLLVL.

This chain uses TRBV28 with TRBJ2-1; 10 positions match TRBD2. Germline CDR1 and CDR2: MDHEN and SYDVKM. Germline trimming cut 3 bases from V and 10 bases from J; bases unmatched to any gene: 6. This CDR3 spans 14 amino acids. The CDR3 DNA reads as TGTGCCAGCAGTTTCACTAGCGGGACGAACGAGCAGTTCTTC. Amino acid sequence: CASSFTSGTNEQFF.

The chain uses TRBV28 and TRBJ2-2; 12 positions agree with TRBD2. Germline assignment: CDR1 MDHEN and CDR2 SYDVKM. The CDR3 consists of 14 residues. V was pared by 8 bases and J by 3 bases, with 1 base of the junction left unmatched. DNA for the CDR3: TGTGCCAGCTCTAGCGGGAGGGACACCGGGGAGCTGTTTTTT. It translates to CASSSGRDTGELFF.

V and J are TRBV9 and TRBJ1-6; the D gene is possibly TRBD1 (6 bases). Germline CDR1 is SGDLS and CDR2 is YYNGEE. Trimming removed 0 bases at V and 9 bases at J, with 16 bases between. This CDR3 region has 16 residues. For the CDR3, the DNA is TGTGCCAGCAGCGTAGCTCTAGGGCAGGGGATTTCACCCCTCCACTTT. This gives the protein CASSVALGQGISPLHF.

This chain joins TRBV11-3 and TRBJ2-3; possible D gene TRBD2, 6 bases. Trimming pared 1 base from V and 0 bases from J, leaving 17 bases between. CDR3 length: 18 residues. Germline V CDR1 and CDR2: SGHNT, YENEEA. The CDR3 here is CASSLGRSGWTSTDTQYF. CDR3 DNA: TGTGCCAGCAGCTTAGGTCGGAGCGGGTGGACTAGCACAGATACGCAGTATTTT.

V gene TRBV27 combines with J gene TRBJ2-1; no clear D gene. The CDR3 consists of 16 residues. CDR1 and CDR2 (germline): MNHEY, SMNVEV (reference sequence). The V and J ends lost 2 bases and 0 bases respectively, with 11 bases between them. CDR3 sequence (DNA): TGTGCCAGCAGTTTAGGTATTTTTAGCTCCTACAATGAGCAGTTCTTC. Translation gives CASSLGIFSSYNEQFF.

The chain recombines TRBV11-2 with TRBJ1-1, with 9 bases fitting TRBD1. The germline V gene encodes CDR1 SGHAT and CDR2 FQNNGV. The V gene end was trimmed by 5 bases and the J gene end by 1 base; junction bases not matched to a gene: 5. The CDR3 is 15 amino acids. Here the CDR3 reads CASSTKDRGNTEAFF. The CDR3, as DNA: TGTGCCAGCAGCACCAAGGACAGGGGGAACACTGAAGCTTTCTTT.

The chain links TRBV19 to TRBJ2-7, with D maybe TRBD1 (5 bases). CDR3 length equals 14 residues. Trimming stripped 6 bases from V and 6 bases from J, with 18 bases between. The germline CDR1 and CDR2 sequences are LNHDA and SQIVND (reference sequence). CDR3 DNA: TGTGCCAGTAGGGGGAAGGGGTTGTGGGGCGAGCAGTACTTC. Its translation: CASRGKGLWGEQYF.

V gene TRBV13 combines with J gene TRBJ1-5; 8 bases agree with TRBD1. Germline V gene data show CDR1 as PRHDT and CDR2 as FYEKMQ (reference sequence). There are 16 residues in the CDR3. After removal of 0 bases from V and 6 bases from J, the junction contained 7 bases not matched to a gene. CDR3 sequence (DNA): TGTGCCAGCAGCTTAGGGAGGACAGGGATTGGTCAGCCCCAGCATTTT. Translating gives CASSLGRTGIGQPQHF.

CDR3 nucleotides: TGTGCCAGCAGCAACTGGGGCGCCTCTGGGGCCAACGTCCTGACTTTC. The encoded protein is CASSNWGASGANVLTF. The genes are TRBV7-8 and TRBJ2-6; TRBD1 might be the D (5 bases). This CDR3 is 16 amino acids long. Germline assignment: CDR1 SGHVS and CDR2 FQNEAQ. Trimming shortened V by 5 bases and J by 0 bases, and 11 bases separated the two germline ends.